Below are 12 T cell receptor beta chains sequenced from a single sample in a study of cytomegalovirus exposure and HLA in healthy donors. The PCR ran on 60 Vbeta and 13 Jbeta primers. The table came from immunoSEQ multiplex PCR; TCRdb's copy has only in-frame clones and leaves some out. This table has about 140,000 clones, more than 65% appearing once. The sequenced sample consisted of PBMCs. The source of these receptors is a woman in her thirties in good health and CMV-seronegative.

This chain links TRBV11-3 with TRBJ1-3; TRBD1 aligns across 10 bases. Trimming cost V 5 bases and J 1 base; bases outside gene matches: 5. This CDR3 comprises 16 residues. Germline assignment: CDR1 SGHNT and CDR2 YENEEA. CDR3 residues: CASSTRQGASGNTIYF. In nucleotides, the CDR3 is TGTGCCAGCAGCACCCGACAGGGGGCGTCTGGAAACACCATATATTTT.

The chain has TRBV11-2 and TRBJ1-4; no definite D call. The V gene lost 0 bases and the J gene lost 8 bases, with 10 bases spanning the gap. The CDR3 has 14 residues. Germline assignment: CDR1 SGHAT and CDR2 FQNNGV. The CDR3 sequence: CASSLDLAREKLFF. CDR3 coding DNA: TGTGCCAGCAGCTTAGATCTAGCGAGGGAAAAACTGTTTTTT.

The rearrangement joins TRBV27 to TRBJ1-5; D may be TRBD1 (5 bases). This CDR3 is 13 amino acids long. V was cut by 5 bases and J by 7 bases, with 12 bases left in between. CDR1 and CDR2 from the germline V gene are MNHEY and SMNVEV (reference sequence). CDR3 DNA: TGTGCCAGCAGTGCAAGGGGAGGACAGCCCCAGCATTTT. This codes for CASSARGGQPQHF.

V gene TRBV18 combines with J gene TRBJ1-3, with TRBD1 matching 7 bases. From germline, CDR1 is KGHSH and CDR2 LQKENI. V shed 5 bases, J shed 0 bases, and the junction held 4 bases outside the gene matches. The CDR3 totals 15 residues. The CDR3 bases are TGTGCCAGCTCAGGACAGGAGTCCTCTGGAAACACCATATATTTT. Amino acids: CASSGQESSGNTIYF.

CDR3 bases: TGCAGCGCCGCCGAGGACTACACAGATACGCAGTATTTT. Residues: CSAAEDYTDTQYF. The chain has TRBV29-1 and TRBJ2-3, with D perhaps TRBD2 (6 bases). Deletions cut 7 bases from V and 2 bases from J, with 13 bases between. CDR3 length equals 13 residues. Germline assignment: CDR1 SQVTM and CDR2 ANQGSEA.

Here the CDR3 reads CASSYSRGNTIYF. The CDR3 nucleotides are TGTGCCAGCAGTTACTCGAGAGGAAACACCATATATTTT. The chain uses TRBV6-6 and TRBJ1-3; D unresolved. Trimming stripped 0 bases from V and 4 bases from J, with 4 bases between. Germline V CDR1 and CDR2: MNHNY, SVGAGI (reference sequence). The CDR3 is 13 residues long.

The rearrangement joins TRBV28 to TRBJ2-2, with D hard to call. Germline loops: CDR1 MDHEN, CDR2 SYDVKM. The CDR3 runs 13 residues. Between the trimmed V and J ends, which lost 6 bases and 4 bases, there was a span of 9 bases. The CDR3 is CASSPRLTGELFF. CDR3 bases: TGTGCCAGCAGCCCCAGGCTCACCGGGGAGCTGTTTTTT. Combining the CDR3 with reference TRBV28 and TRBJ2-2 gives the whole variable domain DVKVTQSSRYLVKRTGEKVFLECVQDMDHENMFWYRQDPGLGLRLIYFSYDVKMKEKGDIPEGYSVSREKKERFSLILESASTNQTSMYLCASSPRLTGELFFGEGSRLTVL.

In DNA form, the CDR3 reads TGTGCCAGCAGTTACTCGCTCGGGAGAATCACCTACGAGCAGTACTTC. This codes for CASSYSLGRITYEQYF. This sequence joins TRBV6-5 and TRBJ2-7; D is perhaps TRBD2 (6 bases). Germline V CDR1 and CDR2: MNHEY, SVGAGI. The CDR3 sequence is 16 residues long. Deletions cut 0 bases from V and 2 bases from J, with 14 bases between.

The chain has TRBV4-1 and TRBJ2-1, with D maybe TRBD2 (6 bases). CDR3 length equals 19 residues. Per germline, CDR1 MGHRA and CDR2 YSYEKL. The V end was cut by 3 bases, the J end by 8 bases, with 29 bases between. CDR3 nucleotide sequence: TGCGCCAGCAGCCATCCGATTACGGGTAGCGGACGCCGGTTGGATGAGCAGTTCTTC. Translated: CASSHPITGSGRRLDEQFF.

This chain joins TRBV5-1 and TRBJ1-1; TRBD1 aligns across 8 bases. Trimming took 3 bases from V and 5 from J; bases not matched to a gene: 3. This CDR3 region has 13 residues. Germline assignment: CDR1 SGHRS and CDR2 YFSETQ. CDR3 in DNA: TGCGCCAGCAGCTACACAGGGGGTACTGAAGCTTTCTTT. Protein: CASSYTGGTEAFF.

V and J are TRBV4-2 and TRBJ2-1; D call uncertain. The V end was cut by 5 bases, the J end by 6 bases, with 11 bases between. CDR3 length: 13 amino acids. Germline V gives CDR1 LGHNA, CDR2 YNFKEQ. The CDR3 DNA reads TGTGCCAGCAGCGGAGCCTTACTCAATGAGCAGTTCTTC. This translates into CASSGALLNEQFF.

The table lists this clone with a few counts. Other DNA sequences in the sample encode the same CDR3. The chain is built from TRBV5-1 and TRBJ2-7; 7 bases line up with TRBD1. This CDR3 contains 12 residues. The germline V gene encodes CDR1 SGHRS and CDR2 YFSETQ. J lost 4 bases, V lost 2 bases, and 0 bases had no gene match. The DNA for the CDR3 is TGCGCCAGCAGCTTACAGGGGTACGAGCAGTACTTC. This codes for CASSLQGYEQYF.